Shown below are 5 T cell receptor beta chains from a single sample sequenced in a study of Ad26.COV2.S vaccination and SARS-CoV-2 variants. Stated treatment: roughly 18 received Ad26.COV2.S at low or high dose, single or two shots; about 5 received placebo; per-sample allocation not given. After the first vaccine or placebo injection, samples were drawn on day 63. Clones were read by immunoSEQ multiplex PCR, and TCRdb kept only the in-frame ones, dropping some. In the table there are roughly 500,000 clones, roughly 89% of which are singletons. The specimen comprised peripheral blood, sampled in a trial of Ad26.COV2.S vaccine versus placebo. The receptors come from a person aged 18-60 years who received the Ad26.COV2.S COVID-19 vaccine or a placebo.

The V and J genes are TRBV7-6 and TRBJ1-5; perhaps TRBD1 as D (6 bases). V lost 1 base and J lost 6, with 13 bases in between. From germline, CDR1 is SGHVS and CDR2 FNYEAQ. The CDR3 covers 15 residues. The CDR3 DNA reads TGTGCCAGCAGCTTAGACCGGGGGCCTGTTCAGCCCCAGCATTTT. As protein: CASSLDRGPVQPQHF.

This chain links TRBV28 with TRBJ1-1, with D unresolved. Germline lookup yields CDR1 MDHEN and CDR2 SYDVKM. V lost 2 bases and J 3 bases, leaving 10 bases between the germline ends. This CDR3 spans 14 amino acids. The CDR3 protein is CASSLKGGYTEAFF. Here the CDR3 DNA reads TGTGCCAGCAGTTTAAAGGGAGGCTACACTGAAGCTTTCTTT.

The rearrangement joins TRBV7-2 to TRBJ2-3; D is unclear. The ends were cut back, 3 bases at V and 4 bases at J, with 5 bases in the middle. Germline V gene lookup returns CDR1 SGHTA and CDR2 FQGNSA. The CDR3 loop spans 12 amino acids. CDR3 sequence (DNA): TGTGCCAGCAGCTTTTTTGCAGATACGCAGTATTTT. Its translation: CASSFFADTQYF.

As regards this clone: A read error may account for a junction end that differs from germline. The rearrangement joins TRBV7-9 to TRBJ2-7; a weak D match, TRBD2 (6 bases). CDR3 length: 12 residues. The germline V gene encodes CDR1 SEHNR and CDR2 FQNEAQ (reference sequence). Here the CDR3 reads CASSSGPNRDFF. The DNA of the CDR3 is TGTGCCAGCAGCTCCGGACCAAACCGGGACTTCTTC.

The rearrangement links TRBV7-9 to TRBJ1-2; D call uncertain. The CDR3 spans 13 residues. Trimming took 11 bases from V and 4 from J, leaving 17 bases between them. Germline CDR1 reads SEHNR; CDR2 reads FQNEAQ (reference sequence). CDR3 nucleotide sequence: TGTGCCGGCAACGGGATTGTGGGCTATGGCTACACCTTC. Translated: CAGNGIVGYGYTF.